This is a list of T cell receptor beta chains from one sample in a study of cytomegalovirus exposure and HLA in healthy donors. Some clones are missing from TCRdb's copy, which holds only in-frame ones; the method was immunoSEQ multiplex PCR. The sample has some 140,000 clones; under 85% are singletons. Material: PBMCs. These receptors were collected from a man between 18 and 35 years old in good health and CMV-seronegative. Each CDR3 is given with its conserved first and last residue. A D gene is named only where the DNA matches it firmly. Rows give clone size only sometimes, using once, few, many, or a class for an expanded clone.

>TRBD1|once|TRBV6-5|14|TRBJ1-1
TGTGCCAGCAGTTTAGGCAGGGGGAGCACTGAAGCTTTCTTT
CASSLGRGSTEAFF
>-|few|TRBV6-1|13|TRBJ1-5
TGTGCCAGCAGTTATGACAGTAATCAGCCCCAGCATTTT
CASSYDSNQPQHF
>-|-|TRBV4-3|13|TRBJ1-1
TGCGCCAGCAGCCATAACCCGGGGTTTGAAGCTTTCTTT
CASSHNPGFEAFF
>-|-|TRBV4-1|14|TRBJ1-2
TGCGCCAGCAGCCCCGGGGGGGGGTTCGGTGGCTACACCTTC
CASSPGGGFGGYTF
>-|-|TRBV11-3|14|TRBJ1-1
TGTGCCAGCAGCCTTTCTCCACGAGGCACTGAAGCTTTCTTT
CASSLSPRGTEAFF
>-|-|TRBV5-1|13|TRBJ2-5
TGCGCCAGCAGCATCCAGGGACAAGAGACCCAGTACTTC
CASSIQGQETQYF
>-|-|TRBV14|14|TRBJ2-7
TGTGCCCGCGGACATACGGACCTAGTTGAAAAGCAGTACTTC
CARGHTDLVEKQYF
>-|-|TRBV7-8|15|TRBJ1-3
TGCGCCAGCAGCTTATCCGCAGGGTCTGGAAACACCATATATTTT
CASSLSAGSGNTIYF
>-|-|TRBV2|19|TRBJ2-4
TGTGCCAGCAGCAGAAAACCCCTGGCCGACATAATAGCCAAAAACATTCAGTACTTC
CASSRKPLADIIAKNIQYF
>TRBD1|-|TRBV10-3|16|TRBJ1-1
TGTGCCATCAGTGGGGGACAGGGGGCGGGGAACACTGAAGCTTTCTTT
CAISGGQGAGNTEAFF
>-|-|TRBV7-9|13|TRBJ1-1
TGTGCCAGCAGCTTCGACACGAACACTGAAGCTTTCTTT
CASSFDTNTEAFF
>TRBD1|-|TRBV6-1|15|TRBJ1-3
TGTGCCAGCAGTATTACAGGGGGGGAAGGAAACACCATATATTTT
CASSITGGEGNTIYF
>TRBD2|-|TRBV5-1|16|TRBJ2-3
TGCGCCAGCAGCTCGGGACTAGTGGGAAGCACAGATACGCAGTATTTT
CASSSGLVGSTDTQYF
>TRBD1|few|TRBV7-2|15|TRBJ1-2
TGTGCCAGCAGCCCACCCAACAGGGGAAATTATGGCTACACCTTC
CASSPPNRGNYGYTF
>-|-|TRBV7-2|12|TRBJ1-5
TGTGCCAGCAGCTACGACAGGCAGCCCCAGCATTTT
CASSYDRQPQHF
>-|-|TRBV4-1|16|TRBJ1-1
TGCGCCAGCAGCCAGGAGGACCTTCGGGGAGACACTGAAGCTTTCTTT
CASSQEDLRGDTEAFF
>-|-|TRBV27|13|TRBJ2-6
TGTGCCAGCATGGCCTCTGGGGCCAACGGCCTGACTTTC
CASMASGANGLTF
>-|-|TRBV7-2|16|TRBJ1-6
TGTGCCAGCAGCTTGCATGCGAGCTCCTATAATTCACCCCTCCACTTT
CASSLHASSYNSPLHF
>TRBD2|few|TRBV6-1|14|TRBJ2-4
TGTGCCAGCAGGCTAGCGGGCTGGGAAAACATTCAGTACTTC
CASRLAGWENIQYF
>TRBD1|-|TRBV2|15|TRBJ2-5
TGTGCCAGCAGTGGGGGGACAGGTCTAGGAGAGACCCAGTACTTC
CASSGGTGLGETQYF
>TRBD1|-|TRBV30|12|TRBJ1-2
TGTGCCTGTGGACAGGGGGCTGGTGGCTACACCTTC
CACGQGAGGYTF
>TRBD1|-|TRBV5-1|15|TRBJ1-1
TGCGCCAGCAGCTTGGGGCAGGGGGCGCGAACTGAAGCTTTCTTT
CASSLGQGARTEAFF
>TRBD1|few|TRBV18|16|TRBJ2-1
TGTGCCAGCTCACCTGGACAGGGCCCCAGGTACAATGAGCAGTTCTTC
CASSPGQGPRYNEQFF
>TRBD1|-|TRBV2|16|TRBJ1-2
TGTGCCAGCAGTCAAATCGGGACAGCTCGGAACTATGGCTACACCTTC
CASSQIGTARNYGYTF
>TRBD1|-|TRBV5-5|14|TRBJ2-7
TGTGCCAGCAGCTTGGGACAGGGGTGGTACGAGCAGTACTTC
CASSLGQGWYEQYF
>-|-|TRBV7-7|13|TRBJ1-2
TGTGCTAAGGTTCGGGGTACCCTCTATGGCTACACCTTC
CAKVRGTLYGYTF
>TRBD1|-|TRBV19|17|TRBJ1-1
TGTGCCAGTAGTACTTCGGGGCAGGGGGCCACGAACACTGAAGCTTTCTTT
CASSTSGQGATNTEAFF
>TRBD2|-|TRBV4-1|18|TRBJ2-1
TGCGCCAGCAGCCATCCGCGGGACGGGGGGGGCCTTTACAATGAGCAGTTCTTC
CASSHPRDGGGLYNEQFF
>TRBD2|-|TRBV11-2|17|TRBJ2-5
TGTGCCAGCAGTCCGAGACTAGCGGGGGACCGGGGAGAGACCCAGTACTTC
CASSPRLAGDRGETQYF
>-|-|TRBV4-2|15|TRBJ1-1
TGTGCCAGCAGCCAACGGACAGATATGAACACTGAAGCTTTCTTT
CASSQRTDMNTEAFF
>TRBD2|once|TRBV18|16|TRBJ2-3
TGTGCCAGCTCACCCGACGCGGGGGGCCAAAGTGGTACGCAGTATTTT
CASSPDAGGQSGTQYF
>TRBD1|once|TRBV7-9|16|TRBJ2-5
TGTGCCAGCAGCTTAGTATGGGGACAGGGAGGAGAGACCCAGTACTTC
CASSLVWGQGGETQYF
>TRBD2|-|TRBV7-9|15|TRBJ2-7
TGTGCCAGCAATTCCCCGGCTAGCGGATTCTACGAGCAGTACTTC
CASNSPASGFYEQYF
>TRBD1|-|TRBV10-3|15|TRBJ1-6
TGTGCCATCAGTGGGGGACAGGTTCGCAATTCACCCCTCCACTTT
CAISGGQVRNSPLHF
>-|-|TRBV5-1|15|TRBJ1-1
TGCGCCAGCAGCTTGGCCAGGGCGGTATCCGATGCGGCTTTCTTT
CASSLARAVSDAAFF
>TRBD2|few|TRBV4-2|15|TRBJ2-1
TGTGCCAGCAGCCCCCGGCGGGGGGGAGGCAATGAGCAGTTCTTC
CASSPRRGGGNEQFF
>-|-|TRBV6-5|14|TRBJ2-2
TGTGCCAGCAGTTCCACCAGTGATACCGGGGAGCTGTTTTTT
CASSSTSDTGELFF
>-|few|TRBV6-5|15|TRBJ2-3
TGTGCCAGCAGCCTTTTTCAGGGGAGCACAGATACGCAGTATTTT
CASSLFQGSTDTQYF
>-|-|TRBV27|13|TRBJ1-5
TGTGCCAGCAGTTTATGGGGAGGTCAGCCCCAGCATTTT
CASSLWGGQPQHF
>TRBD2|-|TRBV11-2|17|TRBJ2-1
TGTGCCAGCAGCTTAGTTAAGCGGGGGGGCGACTCGCGGGAGCAGTTCTTC
CASSLVKRGGDSREQFF
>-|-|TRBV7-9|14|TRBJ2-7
TGTGCCAGCAGCCCGTTGGAGGAATTCCGAGTTGCGTACTTC
CASSPLEEFRVAYF
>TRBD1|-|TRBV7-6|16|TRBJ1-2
TGTGCCAGCAGCTCCATCACTCCCGGCAGGGGGAATGGCTACACCTTC
CASSSITPGRGNGYTF
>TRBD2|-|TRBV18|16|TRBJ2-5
TGTGCCAGCTCTCGGACTAGCGGGGGGCCCGGAGAGACCCAGTACTTC
CASSRTSGGPGETQYF
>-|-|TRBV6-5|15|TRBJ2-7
TGTGCCAGCAGTTATAAGGAGCCATACTCCTACGAGCAGTACTTC
CASSYKEPYSYEQYF
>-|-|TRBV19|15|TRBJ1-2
TGTGCCAGTAGCACTCGGGGGGTACCCCGCGATGGCTACACCTTC
CASSTRGVPRDGYTF
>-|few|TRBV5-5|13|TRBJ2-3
TGTGCCAGCAGCTTGGGTTTAGTGGATACGCAGTATTTT
CASSLGLVDTQYF
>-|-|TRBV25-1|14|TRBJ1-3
TGTGCCAGCAGTGTGAGCAATATCCGAAACACCATATATTTT
CASSVSNIRNTIYF